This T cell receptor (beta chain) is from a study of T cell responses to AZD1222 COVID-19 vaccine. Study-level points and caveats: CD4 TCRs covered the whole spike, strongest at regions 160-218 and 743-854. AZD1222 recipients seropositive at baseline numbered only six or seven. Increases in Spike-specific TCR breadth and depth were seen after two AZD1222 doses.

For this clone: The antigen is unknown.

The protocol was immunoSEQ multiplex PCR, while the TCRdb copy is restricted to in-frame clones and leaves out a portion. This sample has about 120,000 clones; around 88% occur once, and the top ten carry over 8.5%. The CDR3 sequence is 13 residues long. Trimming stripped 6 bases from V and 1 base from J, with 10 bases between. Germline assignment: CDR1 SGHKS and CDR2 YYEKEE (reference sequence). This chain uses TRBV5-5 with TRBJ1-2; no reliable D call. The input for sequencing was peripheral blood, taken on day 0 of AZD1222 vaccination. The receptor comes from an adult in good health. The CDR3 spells CASTSQVNYGYTF. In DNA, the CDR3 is TGTGCCAGCACCTCGCAGGTTAACTATGGCTACACCTTC.